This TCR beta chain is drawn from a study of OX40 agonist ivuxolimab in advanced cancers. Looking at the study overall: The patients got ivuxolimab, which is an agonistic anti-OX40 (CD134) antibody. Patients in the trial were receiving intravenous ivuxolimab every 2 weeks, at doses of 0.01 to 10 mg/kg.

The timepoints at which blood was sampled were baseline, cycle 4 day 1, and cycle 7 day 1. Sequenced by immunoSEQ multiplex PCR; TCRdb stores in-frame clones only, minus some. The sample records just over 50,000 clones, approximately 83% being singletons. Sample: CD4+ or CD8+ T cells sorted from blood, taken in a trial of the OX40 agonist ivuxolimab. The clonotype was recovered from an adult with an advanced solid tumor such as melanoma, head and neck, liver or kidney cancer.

As DNA, the CDR3 is TGTGCCACATCGGACGGTCTACTTTCTGGAAACACCATATATTTT. This encodes CATSDGLLSGNTIYF. This chain joins TRBV15 and TRBJ1-3, with D uncertain. This CDR3 is 15 amino acids long. V was pared by 9 bases and J by 1 base, with 16 bases between. Germline V gene lookup returns CDR1 LNHNV and CDR2 YYDKDF (reference sequence).